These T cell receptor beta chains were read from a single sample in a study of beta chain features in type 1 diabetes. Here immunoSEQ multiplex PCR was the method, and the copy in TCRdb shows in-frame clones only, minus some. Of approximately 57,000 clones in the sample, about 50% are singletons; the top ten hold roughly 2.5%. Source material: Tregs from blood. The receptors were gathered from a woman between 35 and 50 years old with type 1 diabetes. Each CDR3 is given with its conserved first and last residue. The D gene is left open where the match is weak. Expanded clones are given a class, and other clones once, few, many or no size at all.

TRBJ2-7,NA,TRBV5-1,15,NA,TGCGCCAGCAGCTTGGAGGGGAATAGGAAATACGAGCAGTACTTC,CASSLEGNRKYEQYF
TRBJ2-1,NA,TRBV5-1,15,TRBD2,TGCGCCAGCAGCCGCCTGAGCGGGGGGCCAAATGAGCAGTTCTTC,CASSRLSGGPNEQFF
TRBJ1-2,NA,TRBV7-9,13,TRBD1,TGTGCCAGCAGCCCAGGACAGGACTATGGCTACACCTTC,CASSPGQDYGYTF
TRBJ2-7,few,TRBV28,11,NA,TGTGCCAGCAGTGCGGTCTCCGAGCAGTACTTC,CASSAVSEQYF
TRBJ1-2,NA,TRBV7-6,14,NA,TGTGCCAGCAGCTTAGCAGGGGCTAACTATGGCTACACCTTC,CASSLAGANYGYTF
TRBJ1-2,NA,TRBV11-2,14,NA,TGTGCCAGCAGCTTAGATCCAGGGTCCTATGGCTACACCTTC,CASSLDPGSYGYTF
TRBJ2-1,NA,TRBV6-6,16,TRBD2,TGTGCCAGCAGTTACGCCCCCGAGACTAGCCGAAATGAGCAGTTCTTC,CASSYAPETSRNEQFF
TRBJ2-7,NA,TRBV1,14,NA,TGCACCAGCTTGCCCGGGACAGGGGAGGGCGAGCAGTACTTC,CTSLPGTGEGEQYF
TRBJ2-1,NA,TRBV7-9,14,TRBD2,TGTGCCACCAGAACAGCGGGAGCTAGCGATGAGCAGTTCTTC,CATRTAGASDEQFF
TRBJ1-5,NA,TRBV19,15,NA,TGTGCCAGTAGTCTAAGGAGGGCGCCCAATCAGCCCCAGCATTTT,CASSLRRAPNQPQHF
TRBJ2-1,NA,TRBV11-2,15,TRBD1,TGTGCCAGCAGCTCTCTCCACGACAGGGTCAATGAGCAGTTCTTC,CASSSLHDRVNEQFF
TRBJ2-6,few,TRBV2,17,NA,TGTGCCAGCAGTGGATACTTCAGGGTCTCTGGGGCCAACGTCCTGACTTTC,CASSGYFRVSGANVLTF
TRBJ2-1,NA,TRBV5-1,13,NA,TGCGCCAGCCGCCCCGGTACCTACAATGAGCAGTTCTTC,CASRPGTYNEQFF
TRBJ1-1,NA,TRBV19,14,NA,TGTGCCAGTAGTATCACAGCCCTGAACACTGAAGCTTTCTTT,CASSITALNTEAFF
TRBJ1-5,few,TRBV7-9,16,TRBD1,TGTGCCAGCAGCTTAGGGGGCAGGGGGAGCAATCAGCCCCAGCATTTT,CASSLGGRGSNQPQHF
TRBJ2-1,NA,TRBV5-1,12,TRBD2,TGCGCCAGCAGCTTCAGCGGGAGTAATGAGTTCTTC,CASSFSGSNEFF
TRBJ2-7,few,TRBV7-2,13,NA,TGTGCCAGCAGCTTAGTTCGTCTCTACGAGCAGTACTTC,CASSLVRLYEQYF
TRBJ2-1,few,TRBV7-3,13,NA,TGTGCCAGCAGCCGCGGACAGAGCTATGAGCAGTTCTTC,CASSRGQSYEQFF
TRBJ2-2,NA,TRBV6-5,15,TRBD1,TGTGCCAGCAGTTACTCGACAGGGACGACCGGGGAGCTGTTTTTT,CASSYSTGTTGELFF
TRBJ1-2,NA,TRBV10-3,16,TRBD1,TGTGCCATCAGTGAGCCTCCGGGACAGGGCCCCTATGGCTACACCTTC,CAISEPPGQGPYGYTF
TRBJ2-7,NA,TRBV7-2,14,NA,TGTGCCAGCAGCCCTCAGGGGACCAGCTACGAGCAGTACTTC,CASSPQGTSYEQYF
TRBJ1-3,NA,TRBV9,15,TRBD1,TGTGCCAGCAGCGACGCCGGGACAGCGAGAAACACCATATATTTT,CASSDAGTARNTIYF
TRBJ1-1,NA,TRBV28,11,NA,TGTGCCAGCAGCCCTAACACTGAAGCTTTCTTT,CASSPNTEAFF
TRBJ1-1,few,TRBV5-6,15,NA,TGTGCCAGCATACGTCTAACGGGGGTGAACACTGAAGCTTTCTTT,CASIRLTGVNTEAFF
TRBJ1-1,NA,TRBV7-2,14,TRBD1,TGTGCCAGCAGCTTCCAGGGGGCTGGTACTGAAGCTTTCTTT,CASSFQGAGTEAFF
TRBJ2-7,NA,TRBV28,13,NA,TGTGCCAGCAGTTCCGGGATCCTCTACGAGCAGTACTTC,CASSSGILYEQYF
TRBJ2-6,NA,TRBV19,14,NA,TGTGCCAGTAGTACAATTTTTCGGGGATACGTCCTGACTTTC,CASSTIFRGYVLTF
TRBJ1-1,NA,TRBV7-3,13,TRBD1,TGTGCCAGCAGCTCGGACAGGGGGACTGAAGCTTTCTTT,CASSSDRGTEAFF
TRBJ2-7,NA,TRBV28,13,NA,TGTGCCAGCAGTTCGCCGGGGAGTTACGAGCAGTACTTC,CASSSPGSYEQYF
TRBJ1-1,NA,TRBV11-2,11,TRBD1,TGTGCCAGCAGCTTTCACAGGGGAGCTTTCTTT,CASSFHRGAFF
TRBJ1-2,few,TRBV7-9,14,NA,TGTGCCAGCAGCTCGGGACCGCTCGGGGGTGGCTACACCTTC,CASSSGPLGGGYTF
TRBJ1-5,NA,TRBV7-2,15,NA,TGTGCCAGCAGCCTTTCAGGCCTTCTCAATCAGCCCCAGCATTTT,CASSLSGLLNQPQHF
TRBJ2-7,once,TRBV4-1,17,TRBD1,TGCGCCAGCAGCCAAGATCGGGGGACAGGGCTTGCTTACGAGCAGTACTTC,CASSQDRGTGLAYEQYF
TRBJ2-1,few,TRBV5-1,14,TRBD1,TGCGCCAGCAGTTTGGGACAGGTCTACAATGAGCAGTTCTTC,CASSLGQVYNEQFF
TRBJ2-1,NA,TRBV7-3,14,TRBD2,TGTGCCAGCAGCTTAAAGACGGGTAGCGGGAGGCAGTTCTTC,CASSLKTGSGRQFF
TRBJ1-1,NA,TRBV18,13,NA,TGTGCCAGCTCACCCTCCTATAGCGATGAAGCTTTCTTT,CASSPSYSDEAFF